This T cell receptor beta chain appears in the sequencing data of a study of breast tumors, draining lymph nodes, adjacent tissues. This clonotype was picked up many times. Its specificity is not known. CDR3 length: 13 amino acids. With 8 bases removed from V and 4 bases from J, the gap between germline ends came to 15 bases. Germline-derived CDR1 and CDR2 are MNHNY and SVGAGI (reference sequence). Points from the study as a whole: Compared with lymph nodes, tumors were less diverse; compared with nontumor tissue, more.

Via MiXCR, TCRdb re-called the multiplex PCR reads, giving one row per CDR3 protein. The sample includes around 290,000 distinct CDR3 sequences, more than 30% of them seen just once. The lymph nodes were axillary draining lymph nodes from breast cancer patients. The receptor was isolated from a female donor with breast cancer. Some clones in this sample may be carry-over from other donors' samples. The sample comprised axillary lymph node tissue. The V and J genes are TRBV6-6 and TRBJ2-7; D is possibly TRBD1 or TRBD2 (5 bases each). The DNA for the CDR3 is TGTGCCAGCTGTATTACGGGGCTATACGAGCAGTACTTC. This sequence encodes CASCITGLYEQYF.